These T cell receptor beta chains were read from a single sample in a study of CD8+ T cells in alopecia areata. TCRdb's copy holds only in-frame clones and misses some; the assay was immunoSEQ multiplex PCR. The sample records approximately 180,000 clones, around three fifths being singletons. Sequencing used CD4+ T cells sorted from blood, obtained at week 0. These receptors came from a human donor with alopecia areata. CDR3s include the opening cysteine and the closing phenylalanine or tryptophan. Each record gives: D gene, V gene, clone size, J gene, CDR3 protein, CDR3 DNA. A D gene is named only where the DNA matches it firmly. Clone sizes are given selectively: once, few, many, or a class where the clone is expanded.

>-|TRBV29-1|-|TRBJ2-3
CSVTPPGGSTDTQYF
TGCAGCGTTACCCCCCCGGGCGGGAGCACAGATACGCAGTATTTT
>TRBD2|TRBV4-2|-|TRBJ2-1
CASSPRGLAGANEQFF
TGTGCCAGCAGCCCGAGGGGACTAGCGGGGGCAAATGAGCAGTTCTTC
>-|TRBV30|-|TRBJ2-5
CAWSSETQYF
TGTGCCTGGAGCTCTGAGACCCAGTACTTC
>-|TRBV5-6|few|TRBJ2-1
CASSLPEGPYNEQFF
TGTGCCAGCAGCTTGCCAGAGGGCCCCTACAATGAGCAGTTCTTC
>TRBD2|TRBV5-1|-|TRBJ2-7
CASSLGGSGNYEQYF
TGCGCCAGCAGCTTGGGTGGTAGCGGGAACTACGAGCAGTACTTC
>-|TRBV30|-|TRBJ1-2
CAWSVRYPGRGYTF
TGTGCCTGGAGTGTACGATATCCGGGCCGGGGCTACACCTTC
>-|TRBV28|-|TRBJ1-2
CASSLQGRDGYTF
TGTGCCAGCAGTTTACAGGGGAGGGATGGCTACACCTTC
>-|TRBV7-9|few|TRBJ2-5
CASSGVTQETQYF
TGTGCCAGCAGCGGTGTCACCCAAGAGACCCAGTACTTC
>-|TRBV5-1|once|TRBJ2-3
CASSWSTDTQYF
TGCGCCAGCTCTTGGTCCACAGATACGCAGTATTTT
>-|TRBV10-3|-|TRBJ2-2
CAISGDPPGTGELFF
TGTGCCATCAGTGGGGACCCCCCGGGTACCGGGGAGCTGTTTTTT
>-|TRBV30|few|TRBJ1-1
CAWSRPSNTEAFF
TGTGCCTGGAGCCGCCCCTCGAACACTGAAGCTTTCTTT
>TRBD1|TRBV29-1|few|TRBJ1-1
CCAGGENTEAFF
TGCTGCGCAGGGGGCGAAAACACTGAAGCTTTCTTT
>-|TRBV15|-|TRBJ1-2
CATSRDGNYGYTF
TGTGCCACCAGCAGAGACGGGAACTATGGCTACACCTTC
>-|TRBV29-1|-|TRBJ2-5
CSVSWETQYF
TGCAGCGTTTCTTGGGAGACCCAGTACTTC
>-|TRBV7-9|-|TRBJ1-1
CASSRQAGEAFF
TGTGCCAGCAGCCGACAGGCGGGGGAAGCTTTCTTT
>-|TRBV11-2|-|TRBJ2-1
CASSLPRNEQFF
TGTGCCAGCAGCTTACCCCGTAATGAGCAGTTCTTC
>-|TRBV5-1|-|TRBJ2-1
CASSLAAYEQFF
TGCGCCAGCAGCTTAGCGGCATATGAGCAGTTCTTC
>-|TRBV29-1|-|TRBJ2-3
CSVGGLRAPSTDTQYF
TGCAGCGTTGGGGGTTTGAGGGCTCCGAGCACAGATACGCAGTATTTT
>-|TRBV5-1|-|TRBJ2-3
CASSAGQYTQYF
TGCGCCAGCAGCGCCGGACAGTACACGCAGTATTTT
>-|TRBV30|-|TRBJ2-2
CAWSVGLAGELFF
TGTGCCTGGAGTGTAGGGCTAGCCGGGGAGCTGTTTTTT
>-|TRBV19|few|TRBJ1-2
CASGRGGDGYTF
TGTGCCAGCGGAAGGGGGGGCGATGGCTACACCTTC
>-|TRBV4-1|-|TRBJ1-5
CASSQEAPGKWNQPQHF
TGCGCCAGCAGCCAAGAAGCTCCGGGTAAATGGAATCAGCCCCAGCATTTT
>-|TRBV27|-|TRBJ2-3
CASSKQGLYTQYF
TGTGCCAGCAGTAAACAGGGTCTTTATACGCAGTATTTT
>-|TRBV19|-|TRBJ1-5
CASRGGQYQPQHF
TGTGCCAGTAGGGGGGGACAATATCAGCCCCAGCATTTT
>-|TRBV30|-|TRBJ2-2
CASPRDPAGGELFF
TGTGCCTCCCCCCGGGATCCGGCCGGCGGGGAGCTGTTTTTT
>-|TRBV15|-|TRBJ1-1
CATSRGLGTVNTEAFF
TGTGCCACCAGCAGAGGACTTGGGACGGTGAACACTGAAGCTTTCTTT
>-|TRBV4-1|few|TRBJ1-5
CASSQDLGNQPQHF
TGCGCCAGCAGCCAAGATTTGGGGAATCAGCCCCAGCATTTT
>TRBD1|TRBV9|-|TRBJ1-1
CASSATGRNTEAFF
TGTGCCAGCAGCGCGACAGGGCGCAACACTGAAGCTTTCTTT
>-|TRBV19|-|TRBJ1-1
CASMDTWDTEAFF
TGTGCCAGTATGGACACGTGGGACACTGAAGCTTTCTTT
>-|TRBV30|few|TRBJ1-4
CAWRTAGRTNEKLFF
TGTGCCTGGAGGACGGCGGGTAGGACTAATGAAAAACTGTTTTTT
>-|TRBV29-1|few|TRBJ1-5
CSVSGTDLNQPQHF
TGCAGCGTCTCCGGGACGGACCTCAATCAGCCCCAGCATTTT
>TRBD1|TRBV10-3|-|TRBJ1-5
CAISEPGQGKHF
TGTGCCATCAGTGAGCCCGGACAGGGAAAACATTTT
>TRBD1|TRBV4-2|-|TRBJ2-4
CASSQEGGQNIQYF
TGTGCCAGCAGCCAAGAAGGGGGCCAAAACATTCAGTACTTC
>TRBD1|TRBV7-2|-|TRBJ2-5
CASSFNRGETQYF
TGTGCCAGCAGCTTCAACAGGGGAGAGACCCAGTACTTC
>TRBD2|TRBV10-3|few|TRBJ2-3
CAISDRVTSGVTDTQYF
TGTGCCATCAGTGATCGGGTGACTAGCGGGGTGACAGATACGCAGTATTTT
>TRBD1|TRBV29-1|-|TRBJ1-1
CSGNTGVGAFF
TGCAGCGGTAACACAGGGGTTGGAGCTTTCTTT
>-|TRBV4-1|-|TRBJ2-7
CASSQGAAKDGVQYF
TGCGCCAGCAGCCAAGGGGCAGCGAAAGACGGGGTGCAGTACTTC
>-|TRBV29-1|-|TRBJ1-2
CSVDLDSDPLYGYTF
TGCAGCGTTGACCTAGACAGTGACCCCCTCTATGGCTACACCTTC
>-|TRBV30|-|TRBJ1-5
CAWSVAGTGNQPQHF
TGTGCCTGGAGTGTTGCGGGGACGGGCAATCAGCCCCAGCATTTT
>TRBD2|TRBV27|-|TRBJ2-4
CASSFREGNIQYF
TGTGCCAGCAGTTTCAGGGAGGGGAACATTCAGTACTTC
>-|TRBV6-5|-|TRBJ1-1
CASRRDTMNTEAFF
TGTGCCAGCAGGAGGGACACTATGAACACTGAAGCTTTCTTT
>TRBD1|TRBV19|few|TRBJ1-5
CASNKQGGNQPQHF
TGTGCCAGTAACAAACAGGGGGGTAATCAGCCCCAGCATTTT
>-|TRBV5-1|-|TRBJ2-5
CASSWSPYTETQYF
TGCGCCAGCAGCTGGAGTCCGTACACAGAGACCCAGTACTTC
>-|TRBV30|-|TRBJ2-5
CAWSARGVQETQYF
TGTGCCTGGAGTGCCAGGGGAGTTCAAGAGACCCAGTACTTC
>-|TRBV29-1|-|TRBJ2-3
CSVRGPATASTDTQYF
TGCAGCGTTCGCGGTCCCGCCACCGCAAGCACAGATACGCAGTATTTT
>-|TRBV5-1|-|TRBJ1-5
CASSLAPDQPQHF
TGCGCCAGCAGCTTGGCGCCTGATCAGCCCCAGCATTTT
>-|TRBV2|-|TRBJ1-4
CASTLSRGKLFF
TGTGCCAGCACGTTGAGTCGCGGAAAACTGTTTTTT
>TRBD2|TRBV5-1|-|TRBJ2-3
CASSFDGGIADTQYF
TGCGCCAGCAGCTTTGACGGGGGGATCGCAGATACGCAGTATTTT
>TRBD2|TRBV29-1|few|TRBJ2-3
CSVVGLAGLTDTQYF
TGCAGCGTTGTTGGACTAGCGGGCCTCACAGATACGCAGTATTTT
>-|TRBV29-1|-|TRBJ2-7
CSVLDRSSYEQYF
TGCAGCGTGCTTGACAGAAGCTCCTACGAGCAGTACTTC
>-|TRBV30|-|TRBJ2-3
CAWGFTDTQYF
TGTGCCTGGGGTTTCACAGATACGCAGTATTTT
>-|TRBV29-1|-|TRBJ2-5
CSVGGTWETQYF
TGCAGCGTTGGGGGGACCTGGGAGACCCAGTACTTC
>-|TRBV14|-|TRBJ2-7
CASSHRQAAEQYF
TGTGCCAGCAGCCATAGACAGGCGGCAGAGCAGTACTTC
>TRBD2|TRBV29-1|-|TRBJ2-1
CSVETTGRGEQFF
TGCAGCGTTGAAACTACCGGGAGGGGTGAGCAGTTCTTC
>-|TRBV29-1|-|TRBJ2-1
CSVTKQGGREQFF
TGCAGCGTTACTAAGCAGGGTGGCCGCGAGCAGTTCTTC